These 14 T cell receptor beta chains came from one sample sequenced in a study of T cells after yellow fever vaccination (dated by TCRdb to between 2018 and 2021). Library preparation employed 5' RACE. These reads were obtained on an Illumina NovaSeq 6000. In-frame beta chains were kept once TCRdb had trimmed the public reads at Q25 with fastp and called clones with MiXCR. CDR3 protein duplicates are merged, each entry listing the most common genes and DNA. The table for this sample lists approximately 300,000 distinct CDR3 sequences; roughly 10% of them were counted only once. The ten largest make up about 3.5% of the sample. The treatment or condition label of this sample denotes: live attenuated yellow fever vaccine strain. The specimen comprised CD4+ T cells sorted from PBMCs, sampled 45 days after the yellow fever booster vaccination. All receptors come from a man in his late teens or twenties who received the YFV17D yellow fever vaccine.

The CDR3 coding sequence is TGTGCCAGCAGTTCTTCAGAACAGTCCCGCAATCAGCCCCAGCATTTT. Translated: CASSSSEQSRNQPQHF. The V gene is TRBV27, the J gene TRBJ1-5, with D unresolved. The CDR3 is 16 residues long. Germline loops: CDR1 MNHEY, CDR2 SMNVEV (reference sequence). V dropped 4 bases and J dropped 2 bases, with 15 bases sitting between them.

CDR3 DNA sequence: TGCGCCAGCAGTGACGGACAGGAGGCGGAAAAACTGTTTTTT. Residues: CASSDGQEAEKLFF. The V call is TRBV10-1, the J call TRBJ1-4, with 7 bases aligning to TRBD1. The V gene end was trimmed by 3 bases and the J gene end by 8 bases; junction bases not matched to a gene: 6. Germline V gene lookup returns CDR1 WNHNN and CDR2 SYGVQD (reference sequence). The CDR3 runs to 14 residues.

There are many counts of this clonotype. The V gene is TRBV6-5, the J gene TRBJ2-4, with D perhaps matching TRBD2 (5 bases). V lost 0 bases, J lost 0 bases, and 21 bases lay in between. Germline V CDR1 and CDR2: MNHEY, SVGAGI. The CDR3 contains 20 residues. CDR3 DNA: TGTGCCAGCAGTTACTCGACTCCGGACGGAACGGGGATAGCCAAAAACATTCAGTACTTC. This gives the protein CASSYSTPDGTGIAKNIQYF.

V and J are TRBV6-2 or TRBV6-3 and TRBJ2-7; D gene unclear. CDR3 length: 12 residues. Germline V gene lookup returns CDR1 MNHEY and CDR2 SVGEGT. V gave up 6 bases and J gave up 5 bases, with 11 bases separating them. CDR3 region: CASSRSGHEQYF. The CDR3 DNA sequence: TGTGCCAGCAGCCGGTCGGGCCACGAGCAGTACTTC.

CDR3 sequence: CASSSSAGASTDTQYF. CDR3 DNA: TGTGCCAGCAGCTCCTCAGCGGGGGCAAGCACAGATACGCAGTATTTT. The chain is built from TRBV7-9 and TRBJ2-3; TRBD2 aligns across 8 bases. There are 16 residues in the CDR3. In germline, CDR1 is SEHNR, CDR2 FQNEAQ (reference sequence). V lost 4 bases to trimming and J lost 0 bases; unmatched junction nucleotides: 6.

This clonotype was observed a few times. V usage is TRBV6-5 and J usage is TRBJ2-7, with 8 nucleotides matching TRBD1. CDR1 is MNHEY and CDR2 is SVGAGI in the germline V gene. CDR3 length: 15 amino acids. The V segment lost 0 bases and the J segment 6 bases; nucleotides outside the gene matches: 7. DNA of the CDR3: TGTGCCAGCAGTTACTCGTGGCAGGGGGCGAGCGAGCAGTACTTC. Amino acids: CASSYSWQGASEQYF.

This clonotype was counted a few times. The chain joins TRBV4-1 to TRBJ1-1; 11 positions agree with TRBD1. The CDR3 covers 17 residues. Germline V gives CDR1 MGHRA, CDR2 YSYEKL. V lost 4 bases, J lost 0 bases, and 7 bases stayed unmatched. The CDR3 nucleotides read TGCGCCAGCAGCCCCACCGGGACAGGGGGTTTGAACACTGAAGCTTTCTTT. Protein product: CASSPTGTGGLNTEAFF.

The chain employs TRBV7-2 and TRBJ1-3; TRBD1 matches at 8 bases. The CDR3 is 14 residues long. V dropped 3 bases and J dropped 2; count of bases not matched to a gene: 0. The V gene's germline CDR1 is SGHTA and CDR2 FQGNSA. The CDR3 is CASSLDRAGNTIYF. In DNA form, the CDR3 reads TGTGCCAGCAGCTTGGACAGGGCTGGAAACACCATATATTTT.

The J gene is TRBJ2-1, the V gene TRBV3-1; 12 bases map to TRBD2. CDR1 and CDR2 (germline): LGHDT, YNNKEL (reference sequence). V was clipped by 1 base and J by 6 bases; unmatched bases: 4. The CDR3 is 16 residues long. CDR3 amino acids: CASSQGGLAGINEQFF. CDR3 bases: TGTGCCAGCAGCCAAGGCGGACTAGCGGGGATCAATGAGCAGTTCTTC.

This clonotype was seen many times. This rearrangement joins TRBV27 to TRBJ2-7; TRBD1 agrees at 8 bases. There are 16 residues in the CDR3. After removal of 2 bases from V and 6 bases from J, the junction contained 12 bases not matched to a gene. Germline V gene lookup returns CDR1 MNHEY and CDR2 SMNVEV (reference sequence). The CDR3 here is CASSLRPPGTGGEQYF. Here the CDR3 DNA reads TGTGCCAGCAGTTTACGCCCTCCCGGGACAGGCGGCGAGCAGTACTTC.

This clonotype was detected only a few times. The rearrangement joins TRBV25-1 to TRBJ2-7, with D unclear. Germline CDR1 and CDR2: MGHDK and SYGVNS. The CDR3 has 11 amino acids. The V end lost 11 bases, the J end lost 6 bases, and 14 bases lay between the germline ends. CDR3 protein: CASGPSSEQYF. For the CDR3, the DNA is TGTGCCTCCGGGCCTAGTAGCGAGCAGTACTTC.

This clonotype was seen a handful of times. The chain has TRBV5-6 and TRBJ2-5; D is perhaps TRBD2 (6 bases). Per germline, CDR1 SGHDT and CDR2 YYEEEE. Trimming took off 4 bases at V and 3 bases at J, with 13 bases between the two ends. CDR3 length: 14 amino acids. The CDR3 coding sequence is TGTGCCAGCAGCACTAGGGACTCCAAAGAGACCCAGTACTTC. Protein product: CASSTRDSKETQYF.

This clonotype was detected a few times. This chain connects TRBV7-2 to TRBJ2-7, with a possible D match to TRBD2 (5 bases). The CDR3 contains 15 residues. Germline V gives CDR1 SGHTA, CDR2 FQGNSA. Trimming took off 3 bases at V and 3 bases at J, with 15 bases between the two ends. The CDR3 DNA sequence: TGTGCCAGCAGCTTTAATCGGGGTTATCACTACGAGCAGTACTTC. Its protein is CASSFNRGYHYEQYF. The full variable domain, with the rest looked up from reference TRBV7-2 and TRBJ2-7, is GAGVSQSPSNKVTEKGKDVELRCDPISGHTALYWYRQSLGQGLEFLIYFQGNSAPDKSGLPSDRFSAERTGGSVSTLTIQRTQQEDSAVYLCASSFNRGYHYEQYFGPGTRLTVT.

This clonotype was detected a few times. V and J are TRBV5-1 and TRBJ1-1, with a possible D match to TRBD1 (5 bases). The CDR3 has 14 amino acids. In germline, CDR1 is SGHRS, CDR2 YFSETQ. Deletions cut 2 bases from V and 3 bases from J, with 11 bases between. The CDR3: CASSLGEMDTEAFF. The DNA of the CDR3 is TGCGCCAGCAGCTTAGGGGAAATGGACACTGAAGCTTTCTTT.